This entry lists 7 T cell receptor beta chains sequenced from one sample in a study of blood T cell repertoires in COVID-19. Libraries were prepared by immunoSEQ multiplex PCR; TCRdb keeps only in-frame clonotypes and omits some of them. Of around 47,000 clones detected, 69% appear once; the ten largest clones hold 6.2%. The sequenced sample consisted of peripheral blood. The origin of the receptors is an elderly man with acute or convalescent COVID-19.

This rearrangement joins TRBV7-9 to TRBJ1-1; D is possibly TRBD1 (5 bases). The CDR3 runs 15 residues. Germline assignment: CDR1 SEHNR and CDR2 FQNEAQ (reference sequence). Trimming left V 4 bases short and J 6 bases short, with 18 bases between. The CDR3 region has the DNA TGTGCCAGCAGCTCACTACAGGCCTTCAACCCTGAAGCTTTCTTT. Translating it yields CASSSLQAFNPEAFF.

The chain links TRBV5-4 to TRBJ2-1; D remains unclear. Germline CDR1 reads SGHNT; CDR2 reads YYREEE (reference sequence). V dropped 1 base and J dropped 0 bases, with 8 bases sitting between them. The CDR3 spans 15 residues. The CDR3, as DNA: TGTGCCAGCAGCTTGAGCTCTGCCTCCTACAATGAGCAGTTCTTC. It yields the protein CASSLSSASYNEQFF.

This chain's CDR3 is CASSATGDGYTF. The CDR3 DNA reads as TGTGCCAGCTCAGCGACAGGGGATGGCTACACCTTC. The J gene is TRBJ1-2, the V gene TRBV18; 8 nucleotides line up with TRBD1. This CDR3 comprises 12 residues. With 5 bases clipped from V and 6 bases from J, the junction kept 2 bases outside the gene matches. CDR1 and CDR2 (germline): KGHSH, LQKENI.

This sequence joins TRBV4-2 and TRBJ2-7, with D perhaps TRBD2 (6 bases). Trimming stripped 2 bases from V and 1 base from J, with 21 bases between. CDR1 LGHNA and CDR2 YNFKEQ come from the germline V gene. The CDR3 is made up of 18 amino acids. The CDR3, as DNA: TGTGCCAGCAGCCAAACTCGTCGCGGGGAGCCCGGGTCCTACGAGCAGTACTTC. Its protein product is CASSQTRRGEPGSYEQYF.

CDR3 coding DNA: TGTGCCAGCAGCTCCGGGACAGGAGGTCGGGATGAGCAGTTCTTC. It specifies CASSSGTGGRDEQFF. The V gene is TRBV11-1, the J gene TRBJ2-1; 8 positions agree with TRBD1. The CDR3 consists of 15 residues. From germline, CDR1 is SGHAT and CDR2 FQDESV (reference sequence). J gave up 8 bases and V 4 bases, and 10 bases lay outside the gene matches.

This clone was seen just once. V is TRBV6-5 and J is TRBJ2-1; D may be TRBD1 (6 bases). Germline CDR1 and CDR2: MNHEY and SVGAGI. Trimming shortened V by 7 bases and J by 5 bases, and 9 bases separated the two germline ends. CDR3 length: 12 amino acids. The CDR3 DNA follows: TGTGCCAGCACCCGGACAGACAATGAGCAGTTCTTC. It specifies CASTRTDNEQFF.

In its sample, this clone was seen a few times. This sequence joins TRBV6-5 and TRBJ2-3; TRBD2 is a possible D gene (5 bases). The CDR3 has 12 residues. Germline V gene lookup returns CDR1 MNHEY and CDR2 SVGAGI. Trimming pared 10 bases from V and 6 bases from J, leaving 14 bases between. The CDR3 nucleotides read TGTGCCACTAGCAGATTAACCGATACGCAGTATTTT. Translating gives CATSRLTDTQYF.